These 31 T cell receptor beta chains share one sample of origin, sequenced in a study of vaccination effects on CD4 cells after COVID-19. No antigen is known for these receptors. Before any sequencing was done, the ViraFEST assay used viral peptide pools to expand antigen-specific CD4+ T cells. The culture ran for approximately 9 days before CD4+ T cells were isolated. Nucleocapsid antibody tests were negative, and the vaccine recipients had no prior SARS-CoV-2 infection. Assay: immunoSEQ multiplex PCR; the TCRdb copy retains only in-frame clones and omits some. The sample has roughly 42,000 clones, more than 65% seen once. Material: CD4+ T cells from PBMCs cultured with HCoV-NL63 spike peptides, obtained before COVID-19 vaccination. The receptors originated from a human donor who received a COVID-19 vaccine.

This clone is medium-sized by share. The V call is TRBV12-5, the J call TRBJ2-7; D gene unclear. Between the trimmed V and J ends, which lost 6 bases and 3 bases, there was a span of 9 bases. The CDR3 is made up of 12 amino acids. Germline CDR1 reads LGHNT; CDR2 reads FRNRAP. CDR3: CASGQDGYEQYV. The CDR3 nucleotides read TGTGCTAGTGGACAAGACGGCTACGAGCAGTACGTC.

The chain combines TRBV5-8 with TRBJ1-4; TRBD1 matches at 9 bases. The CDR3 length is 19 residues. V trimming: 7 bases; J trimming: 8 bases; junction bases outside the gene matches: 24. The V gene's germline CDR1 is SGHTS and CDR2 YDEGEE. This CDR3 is CASPNGFGTGYSHGEKLFF. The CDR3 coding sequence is TGTGCCAGCCCGAATGGATTCGGGACAGGGTATTCGCATGGCGAAAAACTGTTTTTT. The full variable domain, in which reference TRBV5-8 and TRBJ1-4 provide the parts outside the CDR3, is EAGVTQSPTHLIKTRGQQATLRCSPISGHTSVYWYQQALGLGLQFLLWYDEGEERNRGNFPPRFSGRQFPNYSSELNVNALELEDSALYLCASPNGFGTGYSHGEKLFFGSGTQLSVL.

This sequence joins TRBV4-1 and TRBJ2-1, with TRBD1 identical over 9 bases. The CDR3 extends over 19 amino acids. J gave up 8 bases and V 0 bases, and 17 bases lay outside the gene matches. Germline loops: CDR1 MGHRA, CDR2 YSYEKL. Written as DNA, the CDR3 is TGCGCCAGCAGCCAAGAAGGGGGGCGACCGGGACAGGGTTTATATGAGCAGTTCTTC. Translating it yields CASSQEGGRPGQGLYEQFF.

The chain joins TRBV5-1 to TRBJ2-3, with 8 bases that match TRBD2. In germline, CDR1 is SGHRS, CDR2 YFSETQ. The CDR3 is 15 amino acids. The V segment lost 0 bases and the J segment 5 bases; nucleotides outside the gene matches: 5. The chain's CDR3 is CASSLAGAGGDTQYF. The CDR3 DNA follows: TGCGCCAGCAGCTTGGCCGGGGCGGGGGGAGATACGCAGTATTTT.

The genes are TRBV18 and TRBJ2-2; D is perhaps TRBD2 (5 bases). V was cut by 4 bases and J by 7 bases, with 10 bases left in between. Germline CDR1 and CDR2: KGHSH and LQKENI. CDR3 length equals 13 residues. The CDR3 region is CASSREGSGELFF. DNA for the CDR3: TGTGCCAGCTCACGGGAAGGGAGCGGGGAGCTGTTTTTT.

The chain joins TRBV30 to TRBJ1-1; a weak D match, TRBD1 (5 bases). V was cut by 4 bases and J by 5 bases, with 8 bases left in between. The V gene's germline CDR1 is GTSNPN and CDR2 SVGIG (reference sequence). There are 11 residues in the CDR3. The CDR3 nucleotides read TGTGCCTGGACAGGGTTGACTGAAGCTTTCTTT. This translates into CAWTGLTEAFF.

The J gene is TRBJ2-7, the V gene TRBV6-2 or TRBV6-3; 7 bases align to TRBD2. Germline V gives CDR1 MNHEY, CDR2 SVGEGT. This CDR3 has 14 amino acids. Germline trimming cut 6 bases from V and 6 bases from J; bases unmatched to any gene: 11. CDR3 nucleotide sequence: TGTGCCAGCAGCCTCCGGGGGGAGGCCGCCGAGCAGTACGTC. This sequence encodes CASSLRGEAAEQYV.

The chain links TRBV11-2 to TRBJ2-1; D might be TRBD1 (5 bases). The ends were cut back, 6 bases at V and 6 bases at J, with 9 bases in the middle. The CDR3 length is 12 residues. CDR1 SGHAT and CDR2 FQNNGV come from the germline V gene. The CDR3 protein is CASRTDSNEQFF. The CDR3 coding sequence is TGTGCCAGCAGAACTGACAGCAATGAGCAGTTCTTC. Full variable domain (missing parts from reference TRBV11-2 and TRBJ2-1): EAGVAQSPRYKIIEKRQSVAFWCNPISGHATLYWYQQILGQGPKLLIQFQNNGVVDDSQLPKDRFSAERLKGVDSTLKIQPAKLEDSAVYLCASRTDSNEQFFGPGTRLTVL.

DNA for the CDR3: TGCGCCAGCAGCCGTTTCGGGACAGACGAAAAACTGTTTTTT. Its protein product is CASSRFGTDEKLFF. The chain has TRBV5-1 and TRBJ1-4, with TRBD1 identical over 7 bases. The CDR3 length is 14 residues. The ends lost 4 bases at V and 8 bases at J; junction bases unmatched: 8. The V gene's germline CDR1 is SGHRS and CDR2 YFSETQ.

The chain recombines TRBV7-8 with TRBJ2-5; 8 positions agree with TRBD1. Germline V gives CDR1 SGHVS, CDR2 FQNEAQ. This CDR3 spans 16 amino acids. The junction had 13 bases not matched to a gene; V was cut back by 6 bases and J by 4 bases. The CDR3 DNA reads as TGTGCCAGCAGTGTCAGACTCGGACAGGGACGAGAGACCCAGTACTTC. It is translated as CASSVRLGQGRETQYF.

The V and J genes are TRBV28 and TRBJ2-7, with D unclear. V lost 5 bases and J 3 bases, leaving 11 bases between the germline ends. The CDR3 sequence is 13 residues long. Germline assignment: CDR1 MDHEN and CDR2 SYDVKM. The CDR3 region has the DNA TGTGCCAGCAGTCCCACTAACTTCTACGAGCAGTACGTC. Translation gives CASSPTNFYEQYV.

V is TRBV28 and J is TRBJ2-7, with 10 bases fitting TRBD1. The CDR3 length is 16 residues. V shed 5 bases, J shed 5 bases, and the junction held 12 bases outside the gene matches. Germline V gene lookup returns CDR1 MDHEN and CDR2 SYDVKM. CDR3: CASSRTGPGQGNEQYV. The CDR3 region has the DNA TGTGCCAGCAGTCGTACCGGTCCGGGACAGGGGAACGAGCAGTACGTC.

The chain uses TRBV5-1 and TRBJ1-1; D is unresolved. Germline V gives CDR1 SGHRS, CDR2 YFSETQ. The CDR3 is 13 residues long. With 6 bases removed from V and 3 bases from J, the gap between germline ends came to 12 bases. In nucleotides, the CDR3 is TGCGCCAGCATGAAGAGCACGGACACTGAAGCTTTCTTT. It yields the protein CASMKSTDTEAFF.

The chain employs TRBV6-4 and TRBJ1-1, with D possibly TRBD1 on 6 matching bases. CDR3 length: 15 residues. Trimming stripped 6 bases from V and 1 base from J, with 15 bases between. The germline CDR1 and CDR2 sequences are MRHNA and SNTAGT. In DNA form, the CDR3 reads TGTGCCAGCAGCCTAGACAGGATCGGGAACACTGAAGCTTTCTTT. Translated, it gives CASSLDRIGNTEAFF.

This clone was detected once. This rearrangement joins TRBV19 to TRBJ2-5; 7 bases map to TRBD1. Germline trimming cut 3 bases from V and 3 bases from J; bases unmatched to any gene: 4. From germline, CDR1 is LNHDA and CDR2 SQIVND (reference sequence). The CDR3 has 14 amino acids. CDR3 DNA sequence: TGTGCCAGTAGTATCGGGACAGTGAAAGAGACCCAGTACTTC. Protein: CASSIGTVKETQYF.

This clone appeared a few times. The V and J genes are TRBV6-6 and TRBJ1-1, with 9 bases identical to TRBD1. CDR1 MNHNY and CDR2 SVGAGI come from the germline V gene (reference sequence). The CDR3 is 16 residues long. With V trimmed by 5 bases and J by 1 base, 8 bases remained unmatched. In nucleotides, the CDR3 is TGTGCCAGCAGTCCGGGACAGGGTATGGGGAACACTGAAGCTTTCTTT. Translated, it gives CASSPGQGMGNTEAFF.

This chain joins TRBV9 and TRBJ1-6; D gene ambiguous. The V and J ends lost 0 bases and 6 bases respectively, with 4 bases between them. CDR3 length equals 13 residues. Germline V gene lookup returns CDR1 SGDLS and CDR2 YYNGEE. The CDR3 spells CASSVAGNSPLHF. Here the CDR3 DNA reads TGTGCCAGCAGCGTAGCGGGTAATTCACCCCTCCACTTT.

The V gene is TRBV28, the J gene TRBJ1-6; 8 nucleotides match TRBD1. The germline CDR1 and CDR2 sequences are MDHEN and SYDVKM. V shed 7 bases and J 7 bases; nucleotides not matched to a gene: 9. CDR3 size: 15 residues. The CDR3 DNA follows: TGTGCCAGCAACTACCTCGACAGGGGCAATTCACCCCTCCACTTT. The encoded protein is CASNYLDRGNSPLHF.

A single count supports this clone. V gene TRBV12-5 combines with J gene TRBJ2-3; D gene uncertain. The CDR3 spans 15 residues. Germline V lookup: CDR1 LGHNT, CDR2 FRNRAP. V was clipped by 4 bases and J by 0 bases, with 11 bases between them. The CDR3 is CASGYVATSTDTQYF. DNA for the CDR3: TGTGCTAGTGGTTATGTGGCCACAAGCACAGATACGCAGTATTTT.

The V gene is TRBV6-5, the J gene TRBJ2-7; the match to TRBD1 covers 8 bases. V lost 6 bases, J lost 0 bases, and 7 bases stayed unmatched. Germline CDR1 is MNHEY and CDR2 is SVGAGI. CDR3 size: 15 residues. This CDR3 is CASRPSGGSSYEQYV. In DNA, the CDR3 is TGTGCCAGCAGACCCTCAGGGGGCAGCTCCTACGAGCAGTACGTC.

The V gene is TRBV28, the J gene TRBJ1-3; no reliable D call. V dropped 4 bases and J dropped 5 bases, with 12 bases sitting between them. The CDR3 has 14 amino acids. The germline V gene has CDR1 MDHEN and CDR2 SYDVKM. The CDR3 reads CASSSEGFRNTIYF. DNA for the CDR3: TGTGCCAGCAGTTCCGAGGGATTCCGAAACACCATATATTTT.

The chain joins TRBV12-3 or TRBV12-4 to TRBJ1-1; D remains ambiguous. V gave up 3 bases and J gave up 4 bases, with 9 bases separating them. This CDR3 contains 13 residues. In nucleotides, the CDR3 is TGTGCCAGCAGTTTCGGGTGGGGCACTGAAGCTTTCTTT. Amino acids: CASSFGWGTEAFF.

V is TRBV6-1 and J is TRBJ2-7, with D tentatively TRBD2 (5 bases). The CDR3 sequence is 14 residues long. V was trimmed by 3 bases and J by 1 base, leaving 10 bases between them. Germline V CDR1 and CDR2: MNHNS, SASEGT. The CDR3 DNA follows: TGTGCCAGCAGTGACGCCGGGATTTCCTACGAGCAGTACGTC. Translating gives CASSDAGISYEQYV.

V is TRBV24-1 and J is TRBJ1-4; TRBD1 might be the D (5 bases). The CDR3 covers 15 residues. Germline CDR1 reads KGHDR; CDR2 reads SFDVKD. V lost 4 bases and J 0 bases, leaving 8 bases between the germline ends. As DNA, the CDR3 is TGTGCCACCAGTGACGGGGGAACAACTAATGAAAAACTGTTTTTT. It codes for CATSDGGTTNEKLFF.

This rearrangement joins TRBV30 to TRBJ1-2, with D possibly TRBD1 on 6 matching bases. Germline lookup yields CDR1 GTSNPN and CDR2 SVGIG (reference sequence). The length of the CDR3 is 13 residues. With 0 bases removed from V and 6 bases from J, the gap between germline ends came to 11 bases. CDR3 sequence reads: CAWSVRGADGYTF. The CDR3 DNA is TGTGCCTGGAGTGTACGGGGGGCCGATGGCTACACCTTC.

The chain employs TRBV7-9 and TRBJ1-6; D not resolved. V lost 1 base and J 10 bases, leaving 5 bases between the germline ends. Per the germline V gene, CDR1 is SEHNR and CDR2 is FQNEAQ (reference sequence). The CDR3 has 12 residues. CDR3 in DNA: TGTGCCAGCAGCTTAGGGGGATCACCCCTCCACTTT. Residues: CASSLGGSPLHF.

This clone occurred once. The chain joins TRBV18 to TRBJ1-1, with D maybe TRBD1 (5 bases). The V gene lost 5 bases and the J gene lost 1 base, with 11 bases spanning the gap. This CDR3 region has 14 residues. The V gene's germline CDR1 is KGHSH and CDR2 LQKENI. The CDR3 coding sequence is TGTGCCAGCTCAGGGGCCCCTACGAACACTGAAGCTTTCTTT. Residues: CASSGAPTNTEAFF.

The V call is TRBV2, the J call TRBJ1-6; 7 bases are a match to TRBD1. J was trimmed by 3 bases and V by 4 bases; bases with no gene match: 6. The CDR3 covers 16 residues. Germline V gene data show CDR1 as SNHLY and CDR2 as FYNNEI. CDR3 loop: CASSGDSILYNSPLHF. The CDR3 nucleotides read TGTGCCAGCAGTGGGGACAGTATTCTCTATAATTCACCCCTCCACTTT.

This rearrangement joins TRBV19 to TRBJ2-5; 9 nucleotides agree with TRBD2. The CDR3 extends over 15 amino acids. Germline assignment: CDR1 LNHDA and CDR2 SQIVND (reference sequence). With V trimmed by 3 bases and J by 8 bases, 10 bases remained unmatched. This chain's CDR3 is CASSINGGGERTQYF. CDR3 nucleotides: TGTGCCAGTAGTATCAACGGCGGGGGGGAGAGAACCCAGTACTTC.

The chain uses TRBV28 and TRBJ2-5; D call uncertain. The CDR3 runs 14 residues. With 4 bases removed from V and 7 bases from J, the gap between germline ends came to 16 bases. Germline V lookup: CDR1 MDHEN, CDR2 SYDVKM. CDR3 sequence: CASSSAQTPGTQYF. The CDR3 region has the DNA TGTGCCAGCAGTTCCGCCCAAACCCCCGGGACCCAGTACTTC.

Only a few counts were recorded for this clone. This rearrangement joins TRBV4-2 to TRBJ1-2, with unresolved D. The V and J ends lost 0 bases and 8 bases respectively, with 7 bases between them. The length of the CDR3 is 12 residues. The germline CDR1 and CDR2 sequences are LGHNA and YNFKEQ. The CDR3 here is CASSQEREGYTF. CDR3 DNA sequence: TGTGCCAGCAGCCAAGAACGAGAGGGCTACACCTTC.